This T cell receptor beta chain was identified during a study of PD-1 blockade in classical Hodgkin lymphoma. Measured with immunoSEQ multiplex PCR; TCRdb has only the in-frame clones, and not every one. The repertoire includes 60,000 to 65,000 clones, 88% of them detected once, and about 12% sits in the top ten. This clone was detected once. Brentuximab vedotin exposure varied among the patients, all of whom had relapsed after autologous stem cell transplantation. CDR1 and CDR2 from the germline V gene are SGHTA and FQGNSA. The CDR3 spans 17 residues. The junction had 10 bases not matched to a gene; V was cut back by 5 bases and J by 1 base.

The input for sequencing was peripheral blood mononuclear cells (PBMCs), taken at baseline. The genes are TRBV7-2 and TRBJ1-3; TRBD1 aligns across 8 bases. The TCR was taken from a human donor with classical Hodgkin lymphoma. The CDR3 loop is CASSLTGQGASGNTIYF. The CDR3 DNA reads TGTGCCAGCAGCCTCACAGGACAGGGTGCATCTGGAAACACCATATATTTT.